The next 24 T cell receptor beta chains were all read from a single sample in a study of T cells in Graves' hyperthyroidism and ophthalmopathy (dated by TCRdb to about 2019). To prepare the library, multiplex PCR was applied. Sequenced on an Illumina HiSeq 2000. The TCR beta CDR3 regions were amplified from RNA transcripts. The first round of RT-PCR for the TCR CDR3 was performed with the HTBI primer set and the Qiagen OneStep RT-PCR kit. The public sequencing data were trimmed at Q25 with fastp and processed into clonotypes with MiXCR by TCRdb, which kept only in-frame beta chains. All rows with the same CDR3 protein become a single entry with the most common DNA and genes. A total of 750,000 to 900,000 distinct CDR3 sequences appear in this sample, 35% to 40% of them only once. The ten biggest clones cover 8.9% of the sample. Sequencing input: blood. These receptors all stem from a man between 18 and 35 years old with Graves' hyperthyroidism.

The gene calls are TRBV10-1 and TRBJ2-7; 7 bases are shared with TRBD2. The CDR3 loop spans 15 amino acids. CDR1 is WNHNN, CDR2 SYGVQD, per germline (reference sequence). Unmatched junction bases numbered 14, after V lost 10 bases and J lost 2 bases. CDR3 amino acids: CATNNRLATPYEQYF. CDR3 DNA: TGCGCCACAAATAATCGACTAGCTACACCCTACGAGCAGTACTTC.

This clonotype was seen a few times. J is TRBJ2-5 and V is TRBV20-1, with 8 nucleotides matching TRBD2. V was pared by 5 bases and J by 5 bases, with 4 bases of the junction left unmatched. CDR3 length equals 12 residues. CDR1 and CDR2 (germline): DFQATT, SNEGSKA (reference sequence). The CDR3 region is CSAPGLVETQYF. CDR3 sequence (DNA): TGCAGTGCTCCGGGACTAGTGGAGACCCAGTACTTC.

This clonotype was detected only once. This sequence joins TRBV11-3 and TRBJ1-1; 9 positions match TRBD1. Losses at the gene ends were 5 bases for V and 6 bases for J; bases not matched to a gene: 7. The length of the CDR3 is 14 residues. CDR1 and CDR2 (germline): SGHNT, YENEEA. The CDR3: CASSIPGTGSEAFF. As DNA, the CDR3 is TGTGCCAGCAGCATCCCCGGGACAGGGTCTGAAGCTTTCTTT.

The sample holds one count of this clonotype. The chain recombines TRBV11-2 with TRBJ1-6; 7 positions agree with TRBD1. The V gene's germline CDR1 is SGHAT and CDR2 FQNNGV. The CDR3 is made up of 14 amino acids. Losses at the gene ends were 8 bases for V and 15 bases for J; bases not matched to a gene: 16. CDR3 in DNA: TGTGCCAGCCACGAGAGGGGGCGCGGGTTACTCCTCCACTTT. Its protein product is CASHERGRGLLLHF.

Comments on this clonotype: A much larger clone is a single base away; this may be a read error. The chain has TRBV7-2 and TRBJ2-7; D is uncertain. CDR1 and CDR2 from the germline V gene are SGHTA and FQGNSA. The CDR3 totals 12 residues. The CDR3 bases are TGTGCCGGCAGCCATAATCACTACGAGCAGTACTTC. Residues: CAGSHNHYEQYF.

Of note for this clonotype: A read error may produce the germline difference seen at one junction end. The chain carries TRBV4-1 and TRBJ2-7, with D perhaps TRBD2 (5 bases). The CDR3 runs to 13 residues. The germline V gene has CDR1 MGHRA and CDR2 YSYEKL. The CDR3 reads CASSQVKGDFMDF. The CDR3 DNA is TGCGCCAGCAGCCAAGTTAAGGGAGACTTCATGGACTTC.

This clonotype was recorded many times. CDR3 residues: CATSGGSGELFF. As DNA, the CDR3 is TGTGCCACCAGTGGCGGCTCCGGGGAGCTGTTTTTT. The chain has TRBV24-1 and TRBJ2-2; D not resolved. V was pared by 5 bases and J by 6 bases, with 6 bases between. This CDR3 is built from 12 residues. Germline V CDR1 and CDR2: KGHDR, SFDVKD.

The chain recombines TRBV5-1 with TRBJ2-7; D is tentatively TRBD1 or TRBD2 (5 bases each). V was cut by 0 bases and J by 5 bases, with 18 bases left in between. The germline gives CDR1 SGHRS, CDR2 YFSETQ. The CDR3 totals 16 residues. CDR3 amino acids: CASSLVPRQGRDEQYF. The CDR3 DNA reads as TGCGCCAGCAGCTTGGTCCCTCGGCAGGGACGAGACGAGCAGTACTTC.

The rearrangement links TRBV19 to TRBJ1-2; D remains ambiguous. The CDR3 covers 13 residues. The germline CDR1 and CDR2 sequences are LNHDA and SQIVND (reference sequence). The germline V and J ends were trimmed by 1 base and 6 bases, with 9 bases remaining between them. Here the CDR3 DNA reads TGTGCCAGTAGTATAGGGGGATTCGATGGCTACACCTTC. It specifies CASSIGGFDGYTF.

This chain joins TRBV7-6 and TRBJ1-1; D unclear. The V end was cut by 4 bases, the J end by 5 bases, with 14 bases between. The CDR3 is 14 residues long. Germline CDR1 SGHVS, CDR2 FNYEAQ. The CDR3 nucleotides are TGTGCCAGCAGCTCACGACTGATGGGTACTGAAGCTTTCTTT. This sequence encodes CASSSRLMGTEAFF.

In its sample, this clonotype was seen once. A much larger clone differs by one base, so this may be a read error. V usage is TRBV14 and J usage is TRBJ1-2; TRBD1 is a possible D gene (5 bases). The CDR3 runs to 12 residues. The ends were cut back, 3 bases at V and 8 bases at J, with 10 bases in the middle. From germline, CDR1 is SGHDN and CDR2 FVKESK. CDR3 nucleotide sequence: TGTGCCAGCAGCCAGACAGCGGGAGGCTACACCTTC. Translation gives CASSQTAGGYTF.

CDR3 region: CASRNGDSVAEAFF. As DNA, the CDR3 is TGTGCCAGCAGAAACGGGGACTCGGTGGCGGAAGCTTTCTTT. This chain joins TRBV10-3 and TRBJ1-1, with D possibly being TRBD1 (5 bases). Germline V gene data show CDR1 as ENHRY and CDR2 as SYGVKD. The CDR3 totals 14 residues. The V end lost 10 bases, the J end lost 8 bases, and 23 bases lay between the germline ends.

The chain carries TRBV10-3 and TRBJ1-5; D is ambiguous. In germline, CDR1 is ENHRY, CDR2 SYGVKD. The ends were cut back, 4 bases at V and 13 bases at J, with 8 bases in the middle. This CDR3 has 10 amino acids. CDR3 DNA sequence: TGTGCCATCAGTGGTAGGCAGCAGCATTTT. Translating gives CAISGRQQHF.

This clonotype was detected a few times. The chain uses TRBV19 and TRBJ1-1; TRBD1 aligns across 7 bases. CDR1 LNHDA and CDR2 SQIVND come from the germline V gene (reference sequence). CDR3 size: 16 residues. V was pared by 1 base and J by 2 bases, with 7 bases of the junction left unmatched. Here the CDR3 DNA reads TGTGCCAGTAGTATAGGGTACGGGACAGCTAACACTGAAGCTTTCTTT. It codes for CASSIGYGTANTEAFF.

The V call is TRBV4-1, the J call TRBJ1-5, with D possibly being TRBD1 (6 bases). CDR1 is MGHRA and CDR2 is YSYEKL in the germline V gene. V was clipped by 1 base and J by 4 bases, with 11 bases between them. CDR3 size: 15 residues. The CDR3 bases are TGCGCCAGCAGCCAAGTACAGGGTCTAAATCAGCCCCAGCATTTT. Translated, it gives CASSQVQGLNQPQHF.

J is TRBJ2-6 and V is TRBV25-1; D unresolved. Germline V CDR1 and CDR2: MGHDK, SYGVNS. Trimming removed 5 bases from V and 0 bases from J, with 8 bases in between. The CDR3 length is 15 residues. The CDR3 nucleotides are TGTGCCAGCAGTCCAGGCTTCTCTGGGGCCAACGTCCTGACTTTC. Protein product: CASSPGFSGANVLTF.

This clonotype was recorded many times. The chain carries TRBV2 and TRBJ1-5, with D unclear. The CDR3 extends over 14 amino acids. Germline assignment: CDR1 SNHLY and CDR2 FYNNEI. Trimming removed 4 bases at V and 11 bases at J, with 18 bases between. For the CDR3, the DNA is TGTGCCAGCAGTGGGACGGGCCCCTTTGGGTCCCAGCATTTT. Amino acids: CASSGTGPFGSQHF. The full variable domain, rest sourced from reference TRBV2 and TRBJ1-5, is EPEVTQTPSHQVTQMGQEVILRCVPISNHLYFYWYRQILGQKVEFLVSFYNNEISEKSEIFDDQFSVERPDGSNFTLKIRSTKLEDSAMYFCASSGTGPFGSQHFGDGTRLSIL.

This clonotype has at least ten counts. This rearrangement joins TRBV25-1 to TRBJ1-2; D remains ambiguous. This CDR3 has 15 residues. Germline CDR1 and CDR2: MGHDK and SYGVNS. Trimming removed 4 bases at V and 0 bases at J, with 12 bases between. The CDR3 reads CASSGRSAANYGYTF. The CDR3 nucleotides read TGTGCCAGCAGTGGGAGGTCGGCCGCTAACTATGGCTACACCTTC.

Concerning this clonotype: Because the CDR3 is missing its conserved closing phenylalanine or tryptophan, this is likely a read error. CDR3 loop: CSARSPPTIYGYTL. The CDR3 nucleotides are TGCAGTGCTAGATCCCCGCCGACCATCTATGGCTACACCCTC. The chain carries TRBV20-1 and TRBJ1-2; no definite D call. The CDR3 has 14 residues. Per the germline V gene, CDR1 is DFQATT and CDR2 is SNEGSKA (reference sequence). The V end lost 2 bases, the J end lost 4 bases, and 14 bases lay between the germline ends.

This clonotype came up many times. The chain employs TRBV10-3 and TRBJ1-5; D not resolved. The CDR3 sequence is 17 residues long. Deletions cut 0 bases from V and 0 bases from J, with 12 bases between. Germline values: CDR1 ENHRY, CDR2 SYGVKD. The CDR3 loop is CAISESRWSSSNQPQHF. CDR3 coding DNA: TGTGCCATCAGTGAGTCGAGGTGGTCATCTAGCAATCAGCCCCAGCATTTT.

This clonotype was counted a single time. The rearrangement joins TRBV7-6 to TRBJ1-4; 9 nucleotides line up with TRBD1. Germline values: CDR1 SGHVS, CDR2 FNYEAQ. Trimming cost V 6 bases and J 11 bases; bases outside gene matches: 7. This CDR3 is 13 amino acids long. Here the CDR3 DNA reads TGTGCCAGCAGACGGACAGGGGTGGGGAAACTGTTTTTT. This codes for CASRRTGVGKLFF.

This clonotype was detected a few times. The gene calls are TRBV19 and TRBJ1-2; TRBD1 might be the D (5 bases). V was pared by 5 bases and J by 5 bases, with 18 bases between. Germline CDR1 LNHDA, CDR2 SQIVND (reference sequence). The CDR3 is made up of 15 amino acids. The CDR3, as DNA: TGTGCCAGTAGTCCCCGCGACTCCGAGGGGTATGGCTACACCTTC. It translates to CASSPRDSEGYGYTF.

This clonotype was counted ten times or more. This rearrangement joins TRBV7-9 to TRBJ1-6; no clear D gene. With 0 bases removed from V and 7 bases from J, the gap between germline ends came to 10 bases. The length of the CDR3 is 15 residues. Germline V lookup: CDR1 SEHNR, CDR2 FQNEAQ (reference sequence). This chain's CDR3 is CASSLAQALNSPLHF. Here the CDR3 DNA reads TGTGCCAGCAGCTTAGCGCAAGCTTTGAATTCACCCCTCCACTTT. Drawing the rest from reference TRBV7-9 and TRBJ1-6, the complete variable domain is DTGVSQNPRHKITKRGQNVTFRCDPISEHNRLYWYRQTLGQGPEFLTYFQNEAQLEKSRLLSDRFSAERPKGSFSTLEIQRTEQGDSAMYLCASSLAQALNSPLHFGNGTRLTVT.

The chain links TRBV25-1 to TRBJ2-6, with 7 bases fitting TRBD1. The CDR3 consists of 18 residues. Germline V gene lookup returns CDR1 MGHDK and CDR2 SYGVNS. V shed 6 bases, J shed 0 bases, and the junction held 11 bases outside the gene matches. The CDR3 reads CASSTAGTATSGANVLTF. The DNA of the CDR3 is TGTGCCAGCAGCACAGCCGGGACAGCGACCTCTGGGGCCAACGTCCTGACTTTC.